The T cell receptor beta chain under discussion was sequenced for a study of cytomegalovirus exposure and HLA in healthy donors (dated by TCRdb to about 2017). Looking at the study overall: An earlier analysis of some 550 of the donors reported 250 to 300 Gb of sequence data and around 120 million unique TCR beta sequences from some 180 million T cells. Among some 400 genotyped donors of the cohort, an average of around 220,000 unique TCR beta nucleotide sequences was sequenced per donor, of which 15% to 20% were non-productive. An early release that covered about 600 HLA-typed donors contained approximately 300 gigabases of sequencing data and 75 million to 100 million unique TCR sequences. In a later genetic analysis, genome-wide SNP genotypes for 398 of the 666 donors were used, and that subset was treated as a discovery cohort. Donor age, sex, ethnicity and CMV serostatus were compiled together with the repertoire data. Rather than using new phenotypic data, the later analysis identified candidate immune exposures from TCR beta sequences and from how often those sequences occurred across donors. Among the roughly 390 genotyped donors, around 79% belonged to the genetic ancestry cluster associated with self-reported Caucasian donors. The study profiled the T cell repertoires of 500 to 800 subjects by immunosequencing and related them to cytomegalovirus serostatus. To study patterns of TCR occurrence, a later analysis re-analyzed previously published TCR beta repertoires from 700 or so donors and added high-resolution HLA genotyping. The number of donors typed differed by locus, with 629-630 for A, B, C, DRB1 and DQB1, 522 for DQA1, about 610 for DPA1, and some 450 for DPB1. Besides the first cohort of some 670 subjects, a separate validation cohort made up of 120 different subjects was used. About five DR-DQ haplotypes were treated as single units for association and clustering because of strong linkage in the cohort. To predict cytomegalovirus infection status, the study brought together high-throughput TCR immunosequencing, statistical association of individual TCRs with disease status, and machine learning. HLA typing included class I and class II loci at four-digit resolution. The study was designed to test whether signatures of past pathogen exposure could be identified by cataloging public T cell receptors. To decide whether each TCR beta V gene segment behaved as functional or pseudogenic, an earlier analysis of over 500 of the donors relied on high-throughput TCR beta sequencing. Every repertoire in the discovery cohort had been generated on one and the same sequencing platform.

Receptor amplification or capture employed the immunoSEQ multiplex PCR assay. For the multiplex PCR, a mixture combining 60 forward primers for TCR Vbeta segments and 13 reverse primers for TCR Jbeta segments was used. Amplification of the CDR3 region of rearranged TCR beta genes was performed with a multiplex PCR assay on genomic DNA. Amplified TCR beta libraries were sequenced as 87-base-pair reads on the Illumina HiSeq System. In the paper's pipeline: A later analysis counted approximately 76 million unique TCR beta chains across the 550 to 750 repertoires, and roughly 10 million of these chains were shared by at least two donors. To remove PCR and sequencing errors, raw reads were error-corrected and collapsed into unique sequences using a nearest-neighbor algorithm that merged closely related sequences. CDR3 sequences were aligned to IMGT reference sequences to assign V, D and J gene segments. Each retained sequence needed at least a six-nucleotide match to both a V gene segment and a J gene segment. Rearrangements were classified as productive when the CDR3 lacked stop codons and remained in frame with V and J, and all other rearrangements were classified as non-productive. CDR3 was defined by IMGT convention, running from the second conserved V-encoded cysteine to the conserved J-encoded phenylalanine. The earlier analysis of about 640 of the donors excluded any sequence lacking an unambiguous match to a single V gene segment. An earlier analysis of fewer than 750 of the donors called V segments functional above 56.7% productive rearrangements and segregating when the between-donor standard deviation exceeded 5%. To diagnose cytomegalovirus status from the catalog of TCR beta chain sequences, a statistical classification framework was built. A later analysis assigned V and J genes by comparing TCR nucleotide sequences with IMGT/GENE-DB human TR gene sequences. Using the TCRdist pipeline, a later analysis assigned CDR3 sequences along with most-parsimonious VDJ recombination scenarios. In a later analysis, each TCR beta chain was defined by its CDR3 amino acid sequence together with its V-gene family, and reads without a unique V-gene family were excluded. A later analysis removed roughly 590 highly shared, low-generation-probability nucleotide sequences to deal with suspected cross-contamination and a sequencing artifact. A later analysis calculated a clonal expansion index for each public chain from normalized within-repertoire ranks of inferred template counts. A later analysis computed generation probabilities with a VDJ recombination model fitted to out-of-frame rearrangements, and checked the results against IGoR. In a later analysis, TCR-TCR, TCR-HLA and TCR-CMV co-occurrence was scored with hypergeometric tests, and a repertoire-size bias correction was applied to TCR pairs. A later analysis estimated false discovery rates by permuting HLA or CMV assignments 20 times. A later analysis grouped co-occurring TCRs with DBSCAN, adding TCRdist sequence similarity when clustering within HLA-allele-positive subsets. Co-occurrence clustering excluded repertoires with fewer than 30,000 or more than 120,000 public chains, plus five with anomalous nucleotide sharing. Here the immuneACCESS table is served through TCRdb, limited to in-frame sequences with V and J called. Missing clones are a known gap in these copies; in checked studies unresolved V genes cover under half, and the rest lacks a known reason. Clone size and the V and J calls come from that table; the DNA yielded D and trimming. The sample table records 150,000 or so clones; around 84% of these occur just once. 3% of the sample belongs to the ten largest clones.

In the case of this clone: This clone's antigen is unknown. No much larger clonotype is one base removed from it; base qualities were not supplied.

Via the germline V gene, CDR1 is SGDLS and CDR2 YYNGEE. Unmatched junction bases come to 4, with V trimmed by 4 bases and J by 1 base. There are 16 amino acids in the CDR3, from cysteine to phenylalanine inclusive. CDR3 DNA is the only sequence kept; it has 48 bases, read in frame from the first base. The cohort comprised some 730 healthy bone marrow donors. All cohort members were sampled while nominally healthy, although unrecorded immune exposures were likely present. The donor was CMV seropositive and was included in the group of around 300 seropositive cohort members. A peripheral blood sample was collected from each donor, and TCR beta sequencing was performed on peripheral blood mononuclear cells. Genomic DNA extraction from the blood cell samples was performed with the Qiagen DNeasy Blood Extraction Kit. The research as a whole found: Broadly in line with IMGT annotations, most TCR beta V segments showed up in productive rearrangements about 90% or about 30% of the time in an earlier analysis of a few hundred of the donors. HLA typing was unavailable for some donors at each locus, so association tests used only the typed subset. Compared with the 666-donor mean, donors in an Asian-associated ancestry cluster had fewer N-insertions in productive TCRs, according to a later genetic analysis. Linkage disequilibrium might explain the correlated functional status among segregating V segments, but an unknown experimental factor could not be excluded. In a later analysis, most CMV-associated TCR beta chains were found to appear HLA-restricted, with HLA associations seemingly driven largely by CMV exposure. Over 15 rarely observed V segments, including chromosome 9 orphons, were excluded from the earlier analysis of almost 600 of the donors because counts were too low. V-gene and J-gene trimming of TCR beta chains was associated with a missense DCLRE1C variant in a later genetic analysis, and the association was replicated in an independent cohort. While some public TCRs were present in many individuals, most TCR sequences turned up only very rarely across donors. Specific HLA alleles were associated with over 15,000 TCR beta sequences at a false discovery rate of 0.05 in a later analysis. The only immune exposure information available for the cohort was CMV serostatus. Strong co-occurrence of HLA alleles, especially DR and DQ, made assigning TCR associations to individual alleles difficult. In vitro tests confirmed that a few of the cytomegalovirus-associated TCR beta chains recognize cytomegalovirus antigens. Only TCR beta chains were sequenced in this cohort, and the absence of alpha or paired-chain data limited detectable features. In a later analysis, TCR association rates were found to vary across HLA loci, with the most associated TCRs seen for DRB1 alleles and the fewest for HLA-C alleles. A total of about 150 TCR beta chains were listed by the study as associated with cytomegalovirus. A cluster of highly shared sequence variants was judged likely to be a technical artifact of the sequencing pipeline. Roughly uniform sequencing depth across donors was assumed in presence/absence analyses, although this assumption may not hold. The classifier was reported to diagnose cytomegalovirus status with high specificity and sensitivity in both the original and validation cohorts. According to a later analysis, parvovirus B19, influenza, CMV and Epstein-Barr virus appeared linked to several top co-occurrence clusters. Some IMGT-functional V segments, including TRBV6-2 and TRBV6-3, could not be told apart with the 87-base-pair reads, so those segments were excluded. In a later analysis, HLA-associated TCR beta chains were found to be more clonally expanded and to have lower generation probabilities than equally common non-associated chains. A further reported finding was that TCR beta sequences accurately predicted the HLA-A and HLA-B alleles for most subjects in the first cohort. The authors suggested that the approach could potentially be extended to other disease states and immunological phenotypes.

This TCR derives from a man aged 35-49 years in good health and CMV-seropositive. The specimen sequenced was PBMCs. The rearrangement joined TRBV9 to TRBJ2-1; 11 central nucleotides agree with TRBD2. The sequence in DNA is TGTGCCAGCAGCCCGCGACTAGCGGGATCCTACAATGAGCAGTTCTTC. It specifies CASSPRLAGSYNEQFF.